This TCR beta chain was retrieved from a study of blood T cell repertoires in COVID-19 (dated by TCRdb to 2018 to 2020). Background for the entire study: The collaborator samples originated in the United States, Italy and Spain and spanned the acute and convalescent phases of COVID-19. The prospective study material was composed of cDNA or gDNA derived from T cells, B-cell-depleted T cells, or PBMCs. Deeply sampled blood TCRbeta repertoires from subjects exposed to, actively infected with, or recovered from COVID-19 were included in the dataset. The repertoires were released in a freely available public database intended as a resource for research on the immune response to SARS-CoV-2. The samples were drawn from two sources: the first 160 participants of the ongoing ImmuneRACE study, and some 1,300 subjects contributed by 6 global collaborators. Nearly every sample came with metadata listing a de-identified subject ID, COVID-19 status, age in years and sex. Where available, HLA class I and class II types were taken from metadata supplied by the sample provider and were not determined by assay-based typing. Study-level results and caveats: The quantity of clinical and demographic metadata differed by source and by participant and was supplied without curation.

TCRbeta CDR3 regions were amplified from genomic DNA using the immunoSEQ Assay, a bias-controlled multiplex PCR. The source study handled its data this way. The number of nucleated cells in each sample was estimated by amplification of reference gene primers within the assay. Sequence reads were collapsed and filtered to measure the absolute abundance of every unique TCRbeta CDR3 rearrangement. For each sample, productive Simpson clonality was calculated as the square root of Simpson's diversity index over productive rearrangements. TCRdb's version of the immuneACCESS table is confined to in-frame rearrangements and falls short of the full clone set. An unresolved V gene accounts for under half of the shortfall where checked; the remainder is of unknown origin. V, J and clone size were drawn from that table, and D and trimming were deduced from the DNA. The sample contains a few hundred thousand clones, more than 85% of them found a single time. 2.6% of the sample is taken by the ten largest.

Note on this clone: Its antigen is not yet known. No much larger clone exists at a distance of one base, and base qualities are not known.

Including cysteine and phenylalanine, the CDR3 has 16 amino acids. Of all the DNA, just the CDR3 is kept, 48 bases in frame from base 1. According to the germline V gene, CDR1 reads MDHEN and CDR2 reads SYDVKM. V trim: 5 bases; J trim: 7 bases; unmatched bases: 12. One collaborating source in Seattle enrolled patients while the patients were actively infected and followed the patients over time throughout the course of disease. Each collaborating institution followed its own protocols to collect whole blood in K2EDTA tubes. For TCRbeta analysis, collaborators shipped samples as frozen whole blood, isolated PBMCs, or DNA extracted from either of those sample types.

The sequence was collected from a person between 18 and 30 years old with COVID-19, enrolled during active disease. Sample: peripheral blood. The receptor chain draws on TRBV28 and TRBJ1-2; 11 middle bases align to TRBD1. The CDR3 reads CASSILGQGARSGYTF. In nucleotide form, the sequence is TGTGCCAGCAGTATCTTAGGACAGGGGGCGCGAAGTGGCTACACCTTC.